Below, 2 T cell receptor beta chains from the same sample are listed, as sequenced in a study of T cells in localized non-small cell lung cancer. Here immunoSEQ multiplex PCR was the method, and the copy in TCRdb shows in-frame clones only, minus some. This table has 1,500 to 1,800 clones, approximately 22% appearing once. The material sequenced was lung tumor tissue, taken before any cancer treatment. The origin of the receptors is a male donor at least 60 years old with stage III lung adenocarcinoma.

This clone is categorized as medium-sized. J is TRBJ2-7 and V is TRBV11-3; 9 bases align to TRBD1. CDR3 length: 16 residues. The junction had 12 bases not matched to a gene; V was cut back by 5 bases and J by 4 bases. Germline values: CDR1 SGHNT, CDR2 YENEEA. CDR3 region: CASSHPGTGRGYEQYF. CDR3 in DNA: TGTGCCAGCAGCCATCCCGGGACAGGGAGGGGGTACGAGCAGTACTTC.

The gene calls are TRBV14 and TRBJ2-5; D ambiguous. This CDR3 region has 13 residues. The V end was cut by 1 base, the J end by 1 base, with 4 bases between. CDR1 SGHDN and CDR2 FVKESK come from the germline V gene. In DNA form, the CDR3 reads TGTGCCAGCAGCCAAGCCCCCCAAGAGACCCAGTACTTC. It codes for CASSQAPQETQYF.